This T cell receptor beta chain was recovered during a study of blood T cell repertoires in COVID-19. Overall study: Samples representing acute and convalescent COVID-19 were sourced from the United States, Italy and Spain. T cells, B-cell-depleted T cells, or PBMCs provided the cDNA or gDNA that served as material.

Seattle cases were enrolled at active infection and followed longitudinally. This CDR3 comprises 19 residues. As originally analysed: Estimates of nucleated cell counts were drawn from the amplification of reference gene primers. Clones were sequenced by immunoSEQ multiplex PCR, and TCRdb holds only the in-frame ones, with some missing. The V and J calls and the clone size are those of that table, but D and trimming were determined from the DNA. The table shows about 230,000 clones, with roughly 85% occurring only once. This clonotype originated in a man over 45 with COVID-19, enrolled during active disease. The chain combines TRBV1 with TRBJ2-1; the D call in the table, TRBD2, was not verified against the DNA. TRBV1 is a recognized pseudogene. Sequencing input: peripheral blood. Written as DNA, the CDR3 is TGCACCAGCAGCCAAGTGATCTCCGGGACTAGCCCTTGGGAGGGTGAGCAGTTCTTC. Translated: CTSSQVISGTSPWEGEQFF.